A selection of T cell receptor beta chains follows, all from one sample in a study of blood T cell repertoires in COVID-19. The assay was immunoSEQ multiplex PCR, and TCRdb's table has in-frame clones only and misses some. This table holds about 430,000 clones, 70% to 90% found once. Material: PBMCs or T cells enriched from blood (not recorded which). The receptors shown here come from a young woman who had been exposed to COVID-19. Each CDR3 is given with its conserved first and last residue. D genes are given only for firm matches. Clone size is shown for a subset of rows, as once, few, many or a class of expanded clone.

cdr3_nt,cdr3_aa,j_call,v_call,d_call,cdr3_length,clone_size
TGTGCCAGCAGCTTAGGACAGGGTTGGCCGAAGCCCCAGCATTTT,CASSLGQGWPKPQHF,TRBJ1-5,TRBV5-6,TRBD1,15,.
TGTGCCAGCAGCATTGGTACTGGGAACACTGAAGCTTTCTTT,CASSIGTGNTEAFF,TRBJ1-1,TRBV5-6,.,14,.
TGTGCCACCAGTGAACCCGGGGGGCGGCAGTACTTC,CATSEPGGRQYF,TRBJ2-7,TRBV24-1,.,12,.
TGTGCCAGCTCAAGAGAATCCTATAATTCACCCCTCCACTTT,CASSRESYNSPLHF,TRBJ1-6,TRBV7-6,.,14,.
TGTGCCAGCTCACGAGATCTCAGGGGGCGCCCAGTCTTGGGGGAGCTGTTTTTT,CASSRDLRGRPVLGELFF,TRBJ2-2,TRBV18,TRBD1,18,.
TGTGCCAGCAGTTCCCCCTATTCGGGGGACACTGAAGCTTTCTTT,CASSSPYSGDTEAFF,TRBJ1-1,TRBV6-2/TRBV6-3,.,15,.
TGTGCCAGCAGCTTAGGGCGGGGTCTCGACACTGAAGCTTTCTTT,CASSLGRGLDTEAFF,TRBJ1-1,TRBV7-9,.,15,once
TGTGCCAGCAGCTTGGACTCGCCCTATGGCTACACCTTC,CASSLDSPYGYTF,TRBJ1-2,TRBV5-8,.,13,.
TGCGCCAGCAGCTCTCCAGGGGGCCTCGAGACCCAGTACTTC,CASSSPGGLETQYF,TRBJ2-5,TRBV5-1,TRBD1,14,.
TGTGCCAGCAGTGTCGACAGGAACAACACTGAAGCTTTCTTT,CASSVDRNNTEAFF,TRBJ1-1,TRBV25-1,.,14,.
TGTGCCAGCTCACCCTCGGGACAGGGGAACACTGAAGCTTTCTTT,CASSPSGQGNTEAFF,TRBJ1-1,TRBV18,TRBD1,15,.
TGTGCCAGCAGCCGGACAGAAAGCTACGAGCAGTACTTC,CASSRTESYEQYF,TRBJ2-7,TRBV6-5,.,13,.
TGTGCCAGCAGTGAACGAGGGGGTGGGGAAAAACTGTTTTTT,CASSERGGGEKLFF,TRBJ1-4,TRBV2,.,14,.
TGCGCCAGCAGGGGAAGGGCCAGGGACTCAATAACCGAAGGGGAGCTGTTTTTT,CASRGRARDSITEGELFF,TRBJ2-2,TRBV10-2,.,18,.
TGTGCCAGCACCTTGACTAGCGGAGGGAATGAGCAGTTCTTC,CASTLTSGGNEQFF,TRBJ2-1,TRBV2,TRBD2,14,.
TGTGCCAGCAGTTACGGACAAAATAATGAAAAACTGTTTTTT,CASSYGQNNEKLFF,TRBJ1-4,TRBV6-5,.,14,.
TGTGCCAGCAGTTACGAACAGGCCCATGCTGGAAACACCATATATTTT,CASSYEQAHAGNTIYF,TRBJ1-3,TRBV6-5,.,16,once
TGCGCCAGCAGCCTCTCTGGCGGGGTGGGCTACGAGCAGTACTTC,CASSLSGGVGYEQYF,TRBJ2-7,TRBV4-1,.,15,.
TGTGCCACCAGTGATTTCCTTGCCTCAGGGGGCGAAGAGGAGACCCAGTACTTC,CATSDFLASGGEEETQYF,TRBJ2-5,TRBV24-1,TRBD1,18,.
TGTGCCAGCAGCCACGTCCCCGGGACTAGCGGCACCGGGGAGCTGTTTTTT,CASSHVPGTSGTGELFF,TRBJ2-2,TRBV5-8,TRBD2,17,.
TGTGCCAGCTCACCACAGGGTAGCGGGGGGCCCACAGATACGCAGTATTTT,CASSPQGSGGPTDTQYF,TRBJ2-3,TRBV18,TRBD2,17,.
TGTGCCAGCAGCCTAGCGGGGGGGAGCTCCTACGAGCAGTACTTC,CASSLAGGSSYEQYF,TRBJ2-7,TRBV9,TRBD2,15,.
TGTGCCAGCAGTTTCCTTCCCAGGGAGACCCAGTACTTC,CASSFLPRETQYF,TRBJ2-5,TRBV28,.,13,.
TGTGCCAGCAGGCCGGGACTTCAAGAGACCCAGTACTTC,CASRPGLQETQYF,TRBJ2-5,TRBV2,.,13,.
TGTGCCAGCTCGGGGGGACAGGGTCGCACAGATACGCAGTATTTT,CASSGGQGRTDTQYF,TRBJ2-3,TRBV18,TRBD1,15,.
TGTGCCAGCAGTTTCGGTCGGCGGCGGTACTTC,CASSFGRRRYF,TRBJ2-7,TRBV12-3/TRBV12-4,.,11,once
TGTGCCAGCAGCCCCCCGGGCGGGGGGAACACTGAAGCTTTCTTT,CASSPPGGGNTEAFF,TRBJ1-1,TRBV5-4,.,15,few
TGTGCCAGTAGTATGAGCGCCTCTCAATGGCCACCCCTCCACTTT,CASSMSASQWPPLHF,TRBJ1-6,TRBV19,.,15,.
TGTGCCAGCAGCTTGCTAGGGGGGGCTAGCACAGATACGCAGTATTTT,CASSLLGGASTDTQYF,TRBJ2-3,TRBV7-3,.,16,.
TGTGCCAGCAGCTTAGAATCCGGTGGGGGCACAGAGACCCAGTACTTC,CASSLESGGGTETQYF,TRBJ2-5,TRBV13,.,16,.
TGTGCCAGCAGTTTCTACAGGGGGTTGGCCTACGAGCAGTACTTC,CASSFYRGLAYEQYF,TRBJ2-7,TRBV27,TRBD1,15,.
TGTGCCAGCAGCCAACAGGGCTACACCGGGGAGCTGTTTTTT,CASSQQGYTGELFF,TRBJ2-2,TRBV6-2/TRBV6-3,.,14,.
TGTGCCAGCAGCCGCACCGGGACAGGGAGGTCCTACGAGCAGTACTTC,CASSRTGTGRSYEQYF,TRBJ2-7,TRBV14,TRBD1,16,.
TGTGCCACCAGCAGAGCGGACAGCTACCAAGAGACCCAGTACTTC,CATSRADSYQETQYF,TRBJ2-5,TRBV15,.,15,.
TGTGCCAGCAGTTTGGGGACTAGCGGGAGCAATGAGCAGTTCTTC,CASSLGTSGSNEQFF,TRBJ2-1,TRBV28,TRBD2,15,.
TGTGCCAGCAACTCTATTAGCGGGGGAACAGATACGCAGTATTTT,CASNSISGGTDTQYF,TRBJ2-3,TRBV28,TRBD2,15,.
TGTGCCAGCAGCGTAGACAGGAATACGCAGTATTTT,CASSVDRNTQYF,TRBJ2-3,TRBV25-1,.,12,.
TGCAGTGCTAGCCGGGACAGGCAGTACTTC,CSASRDRQYF,TRBJ2-7,TRBV20-1,TRBD1,10,.
TGTGCCAGCTCACTTTCCAGTGCCAACACTGAAGCTTTCTTT,CASSLSSANTEAFF,TRBJ1-1,TRBV18,.,14,.
TGTGCCAGCAGTCCAAGGGGCTCGGGGGCCAACGTCCTGACTTTC,CASSPRGSGANVLTF,TRBJ2-6,TRBV6-5,.,15,.
TGCAGCGTTGTGAGCAGAATCGTCGGGCGGGGGGATTCGAATGGCTACACCTTC,CSVVSRIVGRGDSNGYTF,TRBJ1-2,TRBV29-1,.,18,.
TGTGCCAGCTCACGCTCGGGGTCGACGATGGACACCGGGGAGCTGTTTTTT,CASSRSGSTMDTGELFF,TRBJ2-2,TRBV18,.,17,.
TGTGCCAGTAGGTCAGGCTTCTCGACGGGGGGGATGGATACGCAGTATTTT,CASRSGFSTGGMDTQYF,TRBJ2-3,TRBV19,TRBD2,17,.
TGTGCCAGCAGTAGAACCACAGGGGGCTACGCGACCCAGTACTTC,CASSRTTGGYATQYF,TRBJ2-5,TRBV6-4,TRBD1,15,.
TGTGCCTGGAGTGTATTACCAGGGTCGTATCACACTGAAGCTTTCTTT,CAWSVLPGSYHTEAFF,TRBJ1-1,TRBV30,.,16,.
TGTGCCACCAGTTTCATAGCCCTCACCTTC,CATSFIALTF,TRBJ1-2,TRBV6-5,.,10,.
TGTGCCAGCAGCTTGCGACAGGGTGTCGGGGAGCTGTTTTTT,CASSLRQGVGELFF,TRBJ2-2,TRBV11-1,TRBD1,14,once
TGTGCCAGCAGCTTAAGTTCCGGTCCCGAGAACACAGGGGTAGATGGCTACACCTTC,CASSLSSGPENTGVDGYTF,TRBJ1-2,TRBV11-2,TRBD1,19,.
TGCGCCAGCAGCCAAGACTCCGACAGGGGGCAGAGCTACACCTTC,CASSQDSDRGQSYTF,TRBJ1-2,TRBV4-3,TRBD1,15,.
TGTGCCAGCAGCACCGTCGACAGCTCCTACGAGCAGTACTTC,CASSTVDSSYEQYF,TRBJ2-7,TRBV13,.,14,.
TGTGCCAGCAGCCGAGACAGGGGTGGTAACTATGGCTACACCTTC,CASSRDRGGNYGYTF,TRBJ1-2,TRBV4-2,TRBD1,15,.
TGTGCCTCACACCGGGACAGGTCTAATGAAAAACTGTTTTTT,CASHRDRSNEKLFF,TRBJ1-4,TRBV30,TRBD1,14,.
TGTGCCAGCAGTGCTGGGGGGGGAAAACTGTTTTTT,CASSAGGGKLFF,TRBJ1-4,TRBV9,.,12,once
TGTGCCAGCAGGATGACGGAGAGCTCTGGGGCCAACGTCCTGACTTTC,CASRMTESSGANVLTF,TRBJ2-6,TRBV5-4,.,16,.
TGTGCCAGCAGCCCTAGTCAGGGCCCCTACGAGCAGTACTTC,CASSPSQGPYEQYF,TRBJ2-7,TRBV7-2,.,14,few
TGTGCCAGCAGTTTACAGGGCTATGGCTACACCTTC,CASSLQGYGYTF,TRBJ1-2,TRBV28,.,12,.
TGCAGCGTTTGGACAGGGGCTGGCTACACCTTC,CSVWTGAGYTF,TRBJ1-2,TRBV29-1,TRBD1,11,.